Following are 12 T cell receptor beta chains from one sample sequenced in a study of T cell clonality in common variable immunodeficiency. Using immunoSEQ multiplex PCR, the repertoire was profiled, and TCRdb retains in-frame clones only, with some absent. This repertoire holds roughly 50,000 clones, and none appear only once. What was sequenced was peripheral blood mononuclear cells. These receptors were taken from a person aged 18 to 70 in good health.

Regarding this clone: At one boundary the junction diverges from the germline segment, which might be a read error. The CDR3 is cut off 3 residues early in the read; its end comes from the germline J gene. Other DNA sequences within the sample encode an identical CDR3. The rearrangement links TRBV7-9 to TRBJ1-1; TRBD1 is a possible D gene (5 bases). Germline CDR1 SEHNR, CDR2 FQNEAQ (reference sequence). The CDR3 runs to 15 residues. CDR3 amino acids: CASSPRARVGTEAFF. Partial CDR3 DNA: TGTGCCAGCAGCCCAAGGGCCAGGGTTGGCACTGAG.

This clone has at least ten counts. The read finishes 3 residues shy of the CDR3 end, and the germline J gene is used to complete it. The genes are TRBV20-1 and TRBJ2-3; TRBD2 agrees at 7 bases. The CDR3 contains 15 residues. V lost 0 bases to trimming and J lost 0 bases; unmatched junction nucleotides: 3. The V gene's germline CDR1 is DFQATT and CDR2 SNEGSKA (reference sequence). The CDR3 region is CSARDLSGSTDTQYF. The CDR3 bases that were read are TGCAGTGCTAGAGATCTTAGCGGGAGCACAGATACG.

The sequenced CDR3 bases are TGTGCCAGCAGGGGAACAGGGGCTGGTCAGCCC. The encoded protein is CASRGTGAGQP. The full CDR3 protein reads CASRGTGAGQPQHF. The chain uses TRBV6-2 or TRBV6-3 and TRBJ1-5; 7 nucleotides agree with TRBD1. The CDR3 goes on 3 residues after the read ends, and that part is filled in from the germline J gene. Germline CDR1 and CDR2: MNHEY and SVGEGT. CDR3 length: 14 residues. Trimming removed 6 bases from V and 6 bases from J; junction bases left unmatched: 8.

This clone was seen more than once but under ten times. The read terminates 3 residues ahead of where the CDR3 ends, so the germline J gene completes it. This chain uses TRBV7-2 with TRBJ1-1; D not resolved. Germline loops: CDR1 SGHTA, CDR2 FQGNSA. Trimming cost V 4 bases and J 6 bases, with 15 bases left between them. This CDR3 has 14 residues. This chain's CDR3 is CASSWPEGRAEAFF. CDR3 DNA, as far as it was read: TGTGCCAGCAGCTGGCCCGAAGGAAGGGCTGAA.

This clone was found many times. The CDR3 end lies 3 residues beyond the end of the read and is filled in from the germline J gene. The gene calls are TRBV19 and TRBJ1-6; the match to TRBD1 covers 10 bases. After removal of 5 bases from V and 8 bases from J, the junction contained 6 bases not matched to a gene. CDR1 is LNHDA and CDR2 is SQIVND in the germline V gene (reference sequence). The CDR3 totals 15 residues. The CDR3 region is CASSSRDRGDSPLHF. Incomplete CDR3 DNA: TGTGCCAGTAGTTCCCGGGACAGGGGTGATTCACCC.

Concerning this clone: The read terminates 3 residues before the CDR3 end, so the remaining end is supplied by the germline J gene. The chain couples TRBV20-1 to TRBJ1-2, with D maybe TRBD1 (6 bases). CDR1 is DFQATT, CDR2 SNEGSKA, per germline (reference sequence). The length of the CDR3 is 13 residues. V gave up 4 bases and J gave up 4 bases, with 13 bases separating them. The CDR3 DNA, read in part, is TGCAGTGCTACCCCGACAGGCACCTATGGC. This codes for CSATPTGTYG. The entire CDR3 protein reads CSATPTGTYGYTF.

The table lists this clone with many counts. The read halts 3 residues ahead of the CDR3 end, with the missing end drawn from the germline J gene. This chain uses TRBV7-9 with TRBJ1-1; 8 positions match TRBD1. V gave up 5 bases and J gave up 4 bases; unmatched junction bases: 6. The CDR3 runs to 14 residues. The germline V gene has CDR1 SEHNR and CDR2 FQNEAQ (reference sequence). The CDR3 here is CASSRMGQATEAFF. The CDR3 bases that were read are TGTGCCAGCAGCCGTATGGGACAGGCCACTGAA.

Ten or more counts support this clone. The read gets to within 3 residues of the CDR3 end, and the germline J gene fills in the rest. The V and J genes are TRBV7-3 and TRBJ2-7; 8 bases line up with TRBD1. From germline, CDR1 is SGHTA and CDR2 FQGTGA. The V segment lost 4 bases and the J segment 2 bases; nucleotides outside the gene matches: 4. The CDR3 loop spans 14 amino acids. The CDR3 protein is CASSSGGQAYEQYF. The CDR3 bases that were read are TGTGCCAGCAGCTCAGGGGGACAGGCCTACGAG.

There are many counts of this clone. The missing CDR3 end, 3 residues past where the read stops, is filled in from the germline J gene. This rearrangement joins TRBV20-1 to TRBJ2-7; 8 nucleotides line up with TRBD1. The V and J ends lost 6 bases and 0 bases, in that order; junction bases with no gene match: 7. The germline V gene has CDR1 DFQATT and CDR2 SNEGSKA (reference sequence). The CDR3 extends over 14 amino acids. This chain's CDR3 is CSAYGTGSSYEQYF. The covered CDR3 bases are TGCAGTGCCTACGGGACAGGAAGCTCCTACGAG.

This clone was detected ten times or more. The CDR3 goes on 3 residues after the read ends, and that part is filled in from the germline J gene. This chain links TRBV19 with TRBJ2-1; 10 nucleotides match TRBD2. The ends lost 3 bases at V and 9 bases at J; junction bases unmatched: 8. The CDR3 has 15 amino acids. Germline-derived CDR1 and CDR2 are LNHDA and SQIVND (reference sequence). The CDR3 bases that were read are TGTGCCAGTAGTATTAGGCTAGCGGGAGAGGGTGAG. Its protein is CASSIRLAGEGE. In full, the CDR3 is CASSIRLAGEGEQFF. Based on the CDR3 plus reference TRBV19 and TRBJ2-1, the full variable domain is DGGITQSPKYLFRKEGQNVTLSCEQNLNHDAMYWYRQDPGQGLRLIYYSQIVNDFQKGDIAEGYSVSREKKESFPLTVTSAQKNPTAFYLCASSIRLAGEGEQFFGPGTRLTVL.

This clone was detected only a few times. The sequenced CDR3 bases are TGTGCCAGCAGCTCTCGACAGGGGACTTCCTACGAG. It translates to CASSSRQGTSYE. The whole CDR3 is CASSSRQGTSYEQYF. This chain connects TRBV7-6 to TRBJ2-7, with 8 positions matching TRBD1. Read data end 3 residues before the CDR3 end; the end is taken from the germline J gene. This CDR3 region has 15 residues. Germline V gene data show CDR1 as SGHVS and CDR2 as FNYEAQ. V dropped 4 bases and J dropped 1; count of bases not matched to a gene: 6.

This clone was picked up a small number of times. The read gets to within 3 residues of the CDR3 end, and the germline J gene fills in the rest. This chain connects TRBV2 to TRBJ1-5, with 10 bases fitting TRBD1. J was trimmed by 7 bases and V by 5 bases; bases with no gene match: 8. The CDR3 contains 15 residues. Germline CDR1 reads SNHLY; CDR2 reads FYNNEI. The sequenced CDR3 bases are TGTGCCAGCAGTCAAAGAGGACAGGGGGGGCAGCCC. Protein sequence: CASSQRGQGGQP. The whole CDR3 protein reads CASSQRGQGGQPQHF.